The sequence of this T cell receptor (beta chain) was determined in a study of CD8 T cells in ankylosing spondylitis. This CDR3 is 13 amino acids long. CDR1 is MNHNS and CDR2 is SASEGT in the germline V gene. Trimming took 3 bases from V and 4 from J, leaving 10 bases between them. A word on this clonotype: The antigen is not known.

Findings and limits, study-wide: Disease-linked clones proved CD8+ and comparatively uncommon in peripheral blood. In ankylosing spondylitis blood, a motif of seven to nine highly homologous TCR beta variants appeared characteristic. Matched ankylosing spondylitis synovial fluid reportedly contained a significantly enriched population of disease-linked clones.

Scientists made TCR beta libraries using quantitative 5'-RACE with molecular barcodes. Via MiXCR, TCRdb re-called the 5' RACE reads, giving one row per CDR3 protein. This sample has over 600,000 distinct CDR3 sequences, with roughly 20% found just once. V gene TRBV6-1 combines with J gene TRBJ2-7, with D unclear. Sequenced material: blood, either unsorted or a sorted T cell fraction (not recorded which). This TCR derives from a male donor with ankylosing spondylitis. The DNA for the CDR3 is TGTGCCAGCAGTGAGGCGTTTCAATACGAGCAGTACTTC. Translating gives CASSEAFQYEQYF.